This is a list of T cell receptor beta chains from one sample in a study of response to subunit inactivated influenza vaccine. Using its own MiXCR run on the RT-PCR reads, TCRdb lists one record per CDR3 protein. The table has about 500,000 distinct CDR3 sequences, over 10% seen once. This material consisted of PBMCs from blood, taken roughly 6 weeks after vaccination. The receptors were sampled from a man aged 50 or older who received an inactivated influenza vaccine. CDR3s include the opening cysteine and the closing phenylalanine or tryptophan. A D gene is named only where the DNA matches it firmly. Rows may omit the clone size; those that give it use once, few, many or a size class.

.	TRBV10-3	TRBJ1-1	many	TGTGCCATCAGTGAGGGAGGCATGAACACTGAAGCTTTCTTT	CAISEGGMNTEAFF
.	TRBV5-6	TRBJ2-7	.	TGTGCCAGCAGCGCCTACGGGAGAACCTACGAGCAGTACTTC	CASSAYGRTYEQYF
.	TRBV7-2	TRBJ2-3	many	TGTGCCAGCAGCGCCCCTCTAGCGTTAGTCACAGATACGCAGTATTTT	CASSAPLALVTDTQYF
TRBD2	TRBV5-1	TRBJ2-3	few	TGCGCCAGCAGCCCCTTTGGTATTGCGGGAGGGCCAGATACGCAGTATTTT	CASSPFGIAGGPDTQYF
.	TRBV11-2	TRBJ2-3	.	TGTGCCAGCAGCTTATTTCCCTCAGCAGATACGCAGTATTTT	CASSLFPSADTQYF
TRBD2	TRBV4-1	TRBJ2-7	many	TGCGCCAGCAGCCAAACTAGCGGGGGGGGTTACGAGCAGTACTTC	CASSQTSGGGYEQYF
.	TRBV7-2	TRBJ2-7	many	TGTGCCAGCAGCTTATCGGTATTATCCTACGAGCAGTACTTC	CASSLSVLSYEQYF
.	TRBV24-1	TRBJ2-1	.	TGTGCCACCAGTGATTCGCGGACCAATTTTCACTACAATGAGCAGTTCTTC	CATSDSRTNFHYNEQFF
TRBD2	TRBV7-2	TRBJ2-1	few	TGTGCCAGCAGCTTAGGCTCGCGGGGGTCCTACAATGAGCAGTTCTTC	CASSLGSRGSYNEQFF
.	TRBV7-2	TRBJ1-1	few	TGTGCCAGCGCCCCGGGGATGAACACTGAAGCTTTCTTT	CASAPGMNTEAFF
TRBD2	TRBV20-1	TRBJ2-7	few	TGCAGTGCTTGCCGCAGCGGGAGTATAGGGGAGCAGTACTTC	CSACRSGSIGEQYF
.	TRBV7-9	TRBJ1-1	few	TGTGCCAGCAGCGTAGGACAGTGGAACACTGAAGCTTTCTTT	CASSVGQWNTEAFF
.	TRBV4-2	TRBJ2-7	.	TGTGCCAGCAGCCAAGATGACAATAGCTTCGACGAGCAGTACTTC	CASSQDDNSFDEQYF
.	TRBV20-1	TRBJ1-1	.	TGCAGTGCCCGGCGTTTGGGGGGGGACACTGAAGCTTTCTTT	CSARRLGGDTEAFF
.	TRBV11-3	TRBJ2-1	.	TGTGCCAGCAGCCAAACTTGGGGAGAGCAGTTCTTC	CASSQTWGEQFF
.	TRBV9	TRBJ2-3	few	TGTGCCAGCAGCACCCGGGCCGGGACCGGCACAGATACGCAGTATTTT	CASSTRAGTGTDTQYF
.	TRBV5-1	TRBJ2-3	.	TGCGCCAGCGGACCGGGTCTCCAGGGAGATACGCAGTATTTT	CASGPGLQGDTQYF
.	TRBV12-3/TRBV12-4	TRBJ2-2	many	TGTGCCAGCAGTTTAGCTAGTAGTAGTGTCGGGGAGCTGTTTTTT	CASSLASSSVGELFF
TRBD1	TRBV5-1	TRBJ2-5	few	TGCGCCAGCAGCCCGACAGGGGATGAAGAGACCCAGTACTTC	CASSPTGDEETQYF
TRBD1	TRBV12-3/TRBV12-4	TRBJ2-1	.	TGTGCCAGCTTCGGGACAGGACGATACAATGAGCAGTTCTTC	CASFGTGRYNEQFF
.	TRBV20-1	TRBJ2-7	few	TGCAGTGCTATCCCCTTGGACTATCAGACCTACGAGCAGTACTTC	CSAIPLDYQTYEQYF
.	TRBV20-1	TRBJ2-1	.	TGCAGTGCCGATAGCGGAAGCTCCTACAATGAGCAGTTCTTC	CSADSGSSYNEQFF
TRBD2	TRBV5-4	TRBJ2-7	.	TGTGCCTATCTACGGGCCAGCGGGGGACCCTACGAGCAGTACTTC	CAYLRASGGPYEQYF
.	TRBV20-1	TRBJ2-4	.	TGCAGTGCTAGTGCGGACAATAAAAACATTCAGTACTTC	CSASADNKNIQYF
TRBD2	TRBV11-1	TRBJ2-1	.	TGTGCCAGCAGCAATACCGTAGCGGGAGAAAACAATGAGCAGTTCTTC	CASSNTVAGENNEQFF
TRBD2	TRBV9	TRBJ2-1	many	TGTGCCAGCAGCGTAGGACTAGCGGCCTACAATGAGCAGTTCTTC	CASSVGLAAYNEQFF
.	TRBV5-1	TRBJ1-6	.	TGCGCCAGCAGACCCACGACGGGACTCGATAATTCACCCCTCCACTTT	CASRPTTGLDNSPLHF
.	TRBV7-8	TRBJ2-7	.	TGTGCCAGCAGTTGGAATAGGGGATTACTACACTTC	CASSWNRGLLHF
.	TRBV5-1	TRBJ2-5	few	TGCGCCAGCAGCAACAGCCAAGAGACCCAGTACTTC	CASSNSQETQYF
.	TRBV4-2	TRBJ1-6	.	TGTGCCAGCAGCAAAACCCGGGATAATTCACCCCTCCACTTT	CASSKTRDNSPLHF
.	TRBV11-2	TRBJ1-3	few	TGTGCCAGCAGCTTAGCCTTTCAAGGGGGAAACACCATATATTTT	CASSLAFQGGNTIYF
TRBD2	TRBV5-6	TRBJ2-1	.	TGTGCCAGCAGCTCGAGACTAGCGGGAGGGATATACAATGAGCAGTTCTTC	CASSSRLAGGIYNEQFF
.	TRBV4-2	TRBJ1-2	.	TGTGCCAGCAGCCCGTCCCAGGACATAGCTTCTAACTATGGCTACACCTTC	CASSPSQDIASNYGYTF
.	TRBV19	TRBJ2-3	many	TGTGCTAGCGGCGATACGCAGTATTTT	CASGDTQYF
.	TRBV28	TRBJ2-7	.	TGTGCCACCGGAGGGGGACAAGGGAGCTACGAGCAGTACTTC	CATGGGQGSYEQYF
.	TRBV27	TRBJ2-2	.	TGTGCCAGCAGCCGTCGGTCAGTACAGAACACCGGGGAGCTGTTTTTT	CASSRRSVQNTGELFF
.	TRBV15	TRBJ1-2	.	TGTGCCACCAGCACGTATGAAAACTATGGCTACACCTTC	CATSTYENYGYTF
.	TRBV3-1	TRBJ2-7	many	TGTGCCAGCAGCCAAATAAAACACGAGCAGTACTTC	CASSQIKHEQYF
TRBD1	TRBV12-3/TRBV12-4	TRBJ1-5	many	TGTGCCAGCAGTTTACTCGGGACAGGTGATCAGCCCCAGCATTTT	CASSLLGTGDQPQHF
TRBD1	TRBV5-1	TRBJ2-7	many	TGCGCCAGCAGCTTGGACAGGGGGCACTACGAGCAGTACTTC	CASSLDRGHYEQYF
.	TRBV12-2	TRBJ1-6	.	TGTGCAAGTCGCTCCATGCCGGGACAGCCGTTGTCCCTCCACTTT	CASRSMPGQPLSLHF
.	TRBV5-1	TRBJ1-3	.	TGCGCCAGCAGCTTGGCCGGGCTCGGAAACACCATATATTTT	CASSLAGLGNTIYF
.	TRBV7-8	TRBJ2-5	.	TGTGCCAGCAAGCTAATCGGAGAGACCCAGTACTTC	CASKLIGETQYF
.	TRBV7-2	TRBJ1-5	.	TGTGCCAGCAGCGGAACAGGGATCGGCAATCAGCCCCAGCATTTT	CASSGTGIGNQPQHF